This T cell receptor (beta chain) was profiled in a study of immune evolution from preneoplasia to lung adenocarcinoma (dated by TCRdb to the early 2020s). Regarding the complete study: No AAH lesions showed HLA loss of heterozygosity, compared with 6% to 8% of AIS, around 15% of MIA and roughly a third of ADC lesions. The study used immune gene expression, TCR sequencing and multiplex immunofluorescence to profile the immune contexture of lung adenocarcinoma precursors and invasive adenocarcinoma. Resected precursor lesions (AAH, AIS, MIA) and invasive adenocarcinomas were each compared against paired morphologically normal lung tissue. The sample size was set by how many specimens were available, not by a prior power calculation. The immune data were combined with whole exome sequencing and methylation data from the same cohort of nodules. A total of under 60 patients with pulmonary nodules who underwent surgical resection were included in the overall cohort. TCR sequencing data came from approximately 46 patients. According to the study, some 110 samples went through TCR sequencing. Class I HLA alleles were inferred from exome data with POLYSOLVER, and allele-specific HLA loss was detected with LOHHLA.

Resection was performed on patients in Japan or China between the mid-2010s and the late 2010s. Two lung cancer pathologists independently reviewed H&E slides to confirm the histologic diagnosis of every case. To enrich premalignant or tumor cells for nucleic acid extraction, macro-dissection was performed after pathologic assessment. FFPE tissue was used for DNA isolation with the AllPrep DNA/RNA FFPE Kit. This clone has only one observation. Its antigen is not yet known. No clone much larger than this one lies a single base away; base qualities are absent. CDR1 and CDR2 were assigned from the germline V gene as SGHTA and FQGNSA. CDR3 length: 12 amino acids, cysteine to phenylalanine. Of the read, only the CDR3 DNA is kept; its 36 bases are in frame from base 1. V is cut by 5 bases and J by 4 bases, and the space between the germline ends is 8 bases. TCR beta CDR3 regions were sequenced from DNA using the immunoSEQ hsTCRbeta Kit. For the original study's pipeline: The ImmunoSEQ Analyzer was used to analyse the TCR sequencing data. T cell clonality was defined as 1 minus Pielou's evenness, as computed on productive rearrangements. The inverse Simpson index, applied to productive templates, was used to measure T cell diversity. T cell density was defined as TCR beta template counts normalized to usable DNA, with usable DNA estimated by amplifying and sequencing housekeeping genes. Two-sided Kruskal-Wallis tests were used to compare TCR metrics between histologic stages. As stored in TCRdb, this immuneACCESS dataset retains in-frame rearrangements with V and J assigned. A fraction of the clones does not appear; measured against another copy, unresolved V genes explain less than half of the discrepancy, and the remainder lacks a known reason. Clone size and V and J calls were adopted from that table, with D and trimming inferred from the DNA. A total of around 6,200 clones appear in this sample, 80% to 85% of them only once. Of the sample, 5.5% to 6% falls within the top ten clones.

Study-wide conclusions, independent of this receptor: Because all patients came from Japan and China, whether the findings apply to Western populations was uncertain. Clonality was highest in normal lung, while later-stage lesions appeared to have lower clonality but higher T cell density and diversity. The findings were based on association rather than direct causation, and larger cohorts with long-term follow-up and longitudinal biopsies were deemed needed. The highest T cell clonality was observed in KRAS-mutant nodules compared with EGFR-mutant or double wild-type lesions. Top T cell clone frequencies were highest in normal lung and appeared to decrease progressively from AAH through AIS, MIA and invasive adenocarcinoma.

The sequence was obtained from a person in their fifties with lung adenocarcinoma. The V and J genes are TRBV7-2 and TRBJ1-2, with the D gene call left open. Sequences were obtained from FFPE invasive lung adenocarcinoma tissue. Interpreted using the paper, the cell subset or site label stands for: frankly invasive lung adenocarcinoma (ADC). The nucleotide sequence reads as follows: TGTGCCAGCAGCACCACCGTCTATGGCTACACCTTC. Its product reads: CASSTTVYGYTF.